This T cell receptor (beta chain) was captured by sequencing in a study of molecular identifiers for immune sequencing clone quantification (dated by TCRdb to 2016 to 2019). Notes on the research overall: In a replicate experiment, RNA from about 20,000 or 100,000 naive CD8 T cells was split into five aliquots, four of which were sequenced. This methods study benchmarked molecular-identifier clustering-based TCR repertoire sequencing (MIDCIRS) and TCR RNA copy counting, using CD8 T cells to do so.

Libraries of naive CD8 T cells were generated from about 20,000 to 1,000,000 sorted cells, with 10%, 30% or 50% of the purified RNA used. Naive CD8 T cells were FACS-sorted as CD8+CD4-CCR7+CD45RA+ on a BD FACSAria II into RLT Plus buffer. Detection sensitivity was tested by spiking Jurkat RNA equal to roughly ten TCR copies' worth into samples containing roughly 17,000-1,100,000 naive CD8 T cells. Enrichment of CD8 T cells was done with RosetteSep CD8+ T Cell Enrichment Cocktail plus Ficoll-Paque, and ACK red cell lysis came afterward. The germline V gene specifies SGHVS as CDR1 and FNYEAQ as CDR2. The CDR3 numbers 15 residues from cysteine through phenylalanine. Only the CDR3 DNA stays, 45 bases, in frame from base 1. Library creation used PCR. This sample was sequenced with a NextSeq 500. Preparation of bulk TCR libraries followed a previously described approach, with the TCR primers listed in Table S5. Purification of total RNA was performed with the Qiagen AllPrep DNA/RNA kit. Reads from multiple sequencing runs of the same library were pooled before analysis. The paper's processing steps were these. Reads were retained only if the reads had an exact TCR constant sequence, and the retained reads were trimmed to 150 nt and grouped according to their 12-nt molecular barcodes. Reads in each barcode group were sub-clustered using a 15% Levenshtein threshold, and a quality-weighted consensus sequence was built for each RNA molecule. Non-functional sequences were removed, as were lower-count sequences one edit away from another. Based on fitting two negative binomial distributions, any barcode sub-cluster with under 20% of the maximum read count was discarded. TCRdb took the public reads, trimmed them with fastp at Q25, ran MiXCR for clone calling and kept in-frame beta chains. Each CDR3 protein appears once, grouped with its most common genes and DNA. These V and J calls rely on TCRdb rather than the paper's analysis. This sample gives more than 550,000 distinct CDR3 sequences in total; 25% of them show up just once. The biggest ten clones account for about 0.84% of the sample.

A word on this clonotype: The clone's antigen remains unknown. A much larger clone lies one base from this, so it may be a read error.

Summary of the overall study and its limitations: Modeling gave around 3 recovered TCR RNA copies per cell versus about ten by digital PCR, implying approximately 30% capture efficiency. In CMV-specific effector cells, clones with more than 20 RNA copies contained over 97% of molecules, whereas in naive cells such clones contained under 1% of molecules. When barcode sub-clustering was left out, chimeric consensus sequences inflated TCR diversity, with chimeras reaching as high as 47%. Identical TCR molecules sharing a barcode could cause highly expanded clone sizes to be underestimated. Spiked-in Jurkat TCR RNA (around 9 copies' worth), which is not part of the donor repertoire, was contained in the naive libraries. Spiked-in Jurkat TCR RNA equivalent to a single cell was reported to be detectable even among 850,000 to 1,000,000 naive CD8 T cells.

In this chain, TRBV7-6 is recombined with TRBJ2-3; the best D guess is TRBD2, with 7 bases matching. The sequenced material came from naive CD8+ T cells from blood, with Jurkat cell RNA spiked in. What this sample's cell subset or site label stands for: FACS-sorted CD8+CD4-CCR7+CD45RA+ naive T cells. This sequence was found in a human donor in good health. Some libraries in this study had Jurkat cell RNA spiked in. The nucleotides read TGTGCCAGCAGCCGACTAGGGGGGGGCACAGATGCGCAGTATTTT. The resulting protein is CASSRLGGGTDAQYF.